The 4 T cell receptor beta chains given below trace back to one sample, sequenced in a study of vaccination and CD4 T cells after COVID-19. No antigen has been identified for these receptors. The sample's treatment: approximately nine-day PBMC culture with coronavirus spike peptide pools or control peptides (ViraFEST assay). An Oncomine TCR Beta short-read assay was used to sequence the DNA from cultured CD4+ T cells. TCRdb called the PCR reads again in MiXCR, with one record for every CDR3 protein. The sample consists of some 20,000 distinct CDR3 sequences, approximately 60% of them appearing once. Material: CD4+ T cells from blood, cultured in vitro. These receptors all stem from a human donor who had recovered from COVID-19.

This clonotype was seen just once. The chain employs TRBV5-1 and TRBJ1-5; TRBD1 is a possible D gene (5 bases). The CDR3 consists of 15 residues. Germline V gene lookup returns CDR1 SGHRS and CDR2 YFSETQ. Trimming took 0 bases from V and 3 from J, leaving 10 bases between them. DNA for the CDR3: TGCGCCAGCAGCTTGGAGGGGATTACCAATCAGCCCCAGCATTTT. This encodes CASSLEGITNQPQHF.

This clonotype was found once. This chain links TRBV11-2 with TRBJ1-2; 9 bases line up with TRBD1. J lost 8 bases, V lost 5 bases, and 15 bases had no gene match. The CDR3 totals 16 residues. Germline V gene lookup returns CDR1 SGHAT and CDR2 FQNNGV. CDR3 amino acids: CASSDISGTGRDGYTF. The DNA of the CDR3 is TGTGCCAGCAGCGACATCTCCGGGACAGGGAGGGACGGCTACACCTTC.

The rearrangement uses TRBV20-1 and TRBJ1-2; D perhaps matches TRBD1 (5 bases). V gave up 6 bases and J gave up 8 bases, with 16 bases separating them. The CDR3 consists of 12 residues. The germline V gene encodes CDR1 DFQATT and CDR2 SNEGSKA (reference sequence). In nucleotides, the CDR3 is TGCAGTGCCCATAACAGGCCTGGGGGCTACACCTTC. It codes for CSAHNRPGGYTF.

The DNA of the CDR3 is TGTGCCAGCAGTTTAGAAGTCTTTGGGGGGTGGGGCTCCTACGAGCAGTACTTC. This codes for CASSLEVFGGWGSYEQYF. V gene TRBV12-3 or TRBV12-4 combines with J gene TRBJ2-7, with D maybe TRBD2 (6 bases). Trimming pared 1 base from V and 0 bases from J, leaving 19 bases between. This CDR3 contains 18 residues.